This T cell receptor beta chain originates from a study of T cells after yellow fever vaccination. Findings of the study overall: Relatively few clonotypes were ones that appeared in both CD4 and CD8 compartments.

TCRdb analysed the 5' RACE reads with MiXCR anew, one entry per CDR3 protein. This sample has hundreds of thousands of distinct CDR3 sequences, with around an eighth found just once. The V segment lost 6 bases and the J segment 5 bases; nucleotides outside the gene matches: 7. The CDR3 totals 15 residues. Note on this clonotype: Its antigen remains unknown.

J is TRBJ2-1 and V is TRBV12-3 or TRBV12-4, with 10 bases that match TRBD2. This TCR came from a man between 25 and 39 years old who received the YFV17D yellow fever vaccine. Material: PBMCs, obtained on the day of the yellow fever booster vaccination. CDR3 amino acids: CASRAGLAVDNEQFF. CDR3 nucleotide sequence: TGTGCCAGCAGGGCTGGACTAGCGGTGGACAATGAGCAGTTCTTC.